This is a list of T cell receptor beta chains from one sample in a study of T cells in Graves' hyperthyroidism and ophthalmopathy. A single record per CDR3 protein comes from TCRdb applying MiXCR to the multiplex PCR reads. The data hold 600,000 or so distinct CDR3 sequences, with about a sixth observed a single time. Input material: blood. The receptors were sampled from a woman in her 30s with Graves' hyperthyroidism. CDR3s include the opening cysteine and the closing phenylalanine or tryptophan. D genes are given only for firm matches. The size field is filled for only some rows; it gives once, few, many or a size class.

j_call	v_call	d_call	clone_size	cdr3_aa	cdr3_nt
TRBJ2-1	TRBV6-6	.	few	CASSYGGRSEQFF	TGTGCCAGCAGTTACGGTGGCCGGAGTGAGCAGTTCTTC
TRBJ2-2	TRBV20-1	.	.	CSARDRVTGELFF	TGCAGTGCTAGAGATAGGGTCACCGGGGAGCTGTTTTTT
TRBJ2-7	TRBV28	TRBD2	.	CASSPPLGGGWDEQYF	TGTGCCAGCAGTCCCCCCCTTGGGGGGGGATGGGACGAGCAGTACTTC
TRBJ1-1	TRBV28	TRBD1	many	CASRTLYRGGDTEAFF	TGTGCCAGCAGAACCCTCTACAGGGGCGGGGACACTGAAGCTTTCTTT
TRBJ2-3	TRBV7-9	TRBD2	few	CASSFGTSETDTQYF	TGTGCCAGCAGCTTTGGGACTAGTGAAACAGATACGCAGTATTTT
TRBJ2-1	TRBV11-1	.	many	CASSMTHNEQFF	TGTGCCAGCAGCATGACCCACAATGAGCAGTTCTTC
TRBJ1-5	TRBV2	.	.	CASKESTGSYYSNQPQHF	TGTGCCAGTAAAGAAAGTACAGGTAGCTACTATAGCAATCAGCCCCAGCATTTT
TRBJ2-2	TRBV12-3/TRBV12-4	TRBD2	.	CASSPTPGTSGRAQDTGELFF	TGTGCCAGCAGTCCTACGCCCGGGACTAGCGGGAGGGCCCAGGACACCGGGGAGCTGTTTTTT
TRBJ1-4	TRBV4-2	.	.	CASSQLQGREKLFF	TGTGCCAGCAGCCAACTACAGGGTCGAGAAAAACTGTTTTTT
TRBJ2-7	TRBV5-1	TRBD2	.	CASSLGETSGFVYEQYF	TGCGCCAGCAGCTTGGGTGAGACTAGCGGGTTCGTCTACGAGCAGTACTTC
TRBJ2-3	TRBV6-1	TRBD2	.	CASSPGTSGRNTQYF	TGTGCCAGCAGCCCCGGGACTAGCGGGAGGAATACGCAGTATTTT
TRBJ1-1	TRBV20-1	TRBD1	many	CSAPRTGRDTEAFF	TGCAGTGCTCCGAGGACAGGTCGGGACACTGAAGCTTTCTTT
TRBJ2-1	TRBV20-1	.	few	CSARTSYNEQFF	TGCAGTGCTAGGACTTCATACAATGAGCAGTTCTTC
TRBJ2-7	TRBV20-1	.	many	CSARDRNRLTYEQYF	TGCAGTGCTAGAGATCGTAACAGGTTGACCTACGAGCAGTACTTC
TRBJ2-7	TRBV11-2	TRBD1	few	CASSLESRDRDEQYF	TGTGCCAGCAGCTTAGAGTCCCGGGACAGAGACGAGCAGTACTTC
TRBJ2-5	TRBV7-8	TRBD1	many	CASSLVNRGDETQYF	TGTGCCAGCAGCTTAGTGAACAGGGGAGACGAGACCCAGTACTTC
TRBJ2-2	TRBV24-1	.	few	CATKRGPNTGELFF	TGTGCCACCAAACGGGGGCCGAACACCGGGGAGCTGTTTTTT
TRBJ2-7	TRBV28	.	many	CATGAYEQYF	TGTGCCACCGGTGCCTACGAGCAGTACTTC
TRBJ2-7	TRBV7-8	.	many	CASSLAGYYEQYF	TGTGCCAGCAGCTTAGCAGGGTACTACGAGCAGTACTTC
TRBJ2-3	TRBV20-1	TRBD2	few	CSAISEVAGGLLLDTQYF	TGCAGTGCTATTTCTGAGGTAGCGGGAGGGCTGTTGCTAGATACGCAGTATTTT
TRBJ1-2	TRBV2	.	many	CASSVTGKDGYTF	TGTGCCAGCAGTGTCACAGGGAAGGACGGCTACACCTTC